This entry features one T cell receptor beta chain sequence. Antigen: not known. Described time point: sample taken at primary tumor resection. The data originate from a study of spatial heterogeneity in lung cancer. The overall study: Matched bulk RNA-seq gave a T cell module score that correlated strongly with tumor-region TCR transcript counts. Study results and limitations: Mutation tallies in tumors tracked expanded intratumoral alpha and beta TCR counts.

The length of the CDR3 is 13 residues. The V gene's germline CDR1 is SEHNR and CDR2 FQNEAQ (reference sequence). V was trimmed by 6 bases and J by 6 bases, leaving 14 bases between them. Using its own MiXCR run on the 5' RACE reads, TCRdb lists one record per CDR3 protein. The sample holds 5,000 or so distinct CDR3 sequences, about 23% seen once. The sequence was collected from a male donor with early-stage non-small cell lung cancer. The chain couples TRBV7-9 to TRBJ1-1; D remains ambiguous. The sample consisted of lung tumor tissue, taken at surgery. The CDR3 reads CASSYSTSPEAFF. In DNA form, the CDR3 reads TGTGCCAGCAGTTATTCGACAAGCCCTGAAGCTTTCTTT. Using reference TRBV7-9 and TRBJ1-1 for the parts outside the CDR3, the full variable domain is DTGVSQNPRHKITKRGQNVTFRCDPISEHNRLYWYRQTLGQGPEFLTYFQNEAQLEKSRLLSDRFSAERPKGSFSTLEIQRTEQGDSAMYLCASSYSTSPEAFFGQGTRLTVV.